The clone carrying this T cell receptor (beta chain) was recorded many times. These data belong to a study of prognosis after radiotherapy for stage I lung cancer. Two-round multiplex PCR, the amplification method, yielded TCR beta CDR3 from genomic DNA. Used in first-round PCR were primers specific to each TRBV and TRBJ gene. MiXCR was run by TCRdb on the multiplex PCR reads, yielding one entry per CDR3 protein. The sample contains around 30,000 distinct CDR3 sequences, about a third of which appear only once. The germline V gene encodes CDR1 SGDLS and CDR2 YYNGEE. V trimming: 4 bases; J trimming: 1 base; junction bases outside the gene matches: 2. The CDR3 is 15 residues long.

The chain combines TRBV9 with TRBJ2-1; 10 bases are a match to TRBD2. The sample here was PBMCs, taken before or after stereotactic body radiation therapy (not recorded which). This TCR was recovered from a donor over 45 with non-small cell lung cancer. The CDR3 here is CASSLAGDSYNEQFF. The CDR3 DNA sequence: TGTGCCAGCAGCCTAGCGGGAGATTCCTACAATGAGCAGTTCTTC.